This entry lists 22 T cell receptor beta chains sequenced from one sample in a study of blood T cell repertoires in COVID-19 (dated by TCRdb to the early 2020s). Libraries were prepared through the immunoSEQ multiplex PCR assay. TCRdb holds this immuneACCESS table with in-frame rearrangements only. Some clones are missing; in checked studies, unresolved V genes explain under half, and the rest has no known cause. This sample comprises around 140,000 clones, around 84% of them detected only once. The biggest ten clones account for 2.6% of the sample. Sequencing input: peripheral blood. The receptors were sampled from a human donor with acute or convalescent COVID-19. The donor label of this sample is uncertain.

The chain uses TRBV5-1 and TRBJ2-5; 12 bases fit TRBD2. CDR1 and CDR2 from the germline V gene are SGHRS and YFSETQ. The trim removed 0 bases at V and 7 bases at J, leaving 10 bases unmatched. This CDR3 is 17 amino acids long. The CDR3 protein is CASSLGTSGTTGGTQYF. The CDR3 bases are TGCGCCAGCAGCTTGGGGACTAGCGGGACAACCGGGGGGACCCAGTACTTC.

The rearrangement joins TRBV6-5 to TRBJ1-3; tentatively, D is TRBD1 (6 bases). The CDR3 has 13 amino acids. V was shortened by 6 bases and J by 4 bases, with 10 bases between the two germline ends. CDR1 is MNHEY and CDR2 is SVGAGI in the germline V gene. The CDR3 DNA is TGTGCCAGCAGAACAGGGCCAGGAAACACCATATATTTT. Its protein is CASRTGPGNTIYF.

The chain employs TRBV4-1 and TRBJ2-3; a possible D gene is TRBD2 (6 bases). This CDR3 region has 16 residues. CDR1 MGHRA and CDR2 YSYEKL come from the germline V gene. Trimming shortened V by 0 bases and J by 0 bases, and 10 bases separated the two germline ends. The CDR3 spells CASSQDAGPSTDTQYF. CDR3 sequence (DNA): TGCGCCAGCAGCCAAGACGCGGGGCCTAGCACAGATACGCAGTATTTT.

Here the CDR3 DNA reads TGTGCCAGCAGTCTTACAGCGGGGGGGAGAGACATTCAGTACTTC. Translating it yields CASSLTAGGRDIQYF. The V and J genes are TRBV6-4 and TRBJ2-4; 10 positions agree with TRBD2. The CDR3 has 15 amino acids. With V trimmed by 5 bases and J by 8 bases, 9 bases remained unmatched. Per the germline V gene, CDR1 is MRHNA and CDR2 is SNTAGT.

This chain joins TRBV30 and TRBJ1-2, with TRBD1 matching over 10 bases. V trimming: 8 bases; J trimming: 5 bases; junction bases outside the gene matches: 8. CDR1 is GTSNPN and CDR2 is SVGIG in the germline V gene (reference sequence). This CDR3 contains 13 residues. DNA for the CDR3: TGTGCCCGCGACAGGGGGCTGAGTTATGGCTACACCTTC. This translates into CARDRGLSYGYTF. Based on the CDR3 plus reference TRBV30 and TRBJ1-2, the full variable domain is SQTIHQWPATLVQPVGSPLSLECTVEGTSNPNLYWYRQAAGRGLQLLFYSVGIGQISSEVPQNLSASRPQDRQFILSSKKLLLSDSGFYLCARDRGLSYGYTFGSGTRLTVV.

A single count supports this clone. This sequence joins TRBV27 and TRBJ1-1, with 12 nucleotides matching TRBD1. Germline V gene sequence: CDR1 MNHEY, CDR2 SMNVEV (reference sequence). The CDR3 contains 15 residues. Trimming took 4 bases from V and 8 from J; bases not matched to a gene: 8. The CDR3 DNA sequence: TGTGCCAGCAGTTCCCCGGGACAGGGGGCGGAGGAAGCTTTCTTT. This translates into CASSSPGQGAEEAFF.

The chain carries TRBV7-8 and TRBJ1-1; tentatively, D is TRBD1 (6 bases). The V end lost 0 bases, the J end lost 4 bases, and 15 bases lay between the germline ends. CDR3 length: 16 residues. The germline V gene has CDR1 SGHVS and CDR2 FQNEAQ. The CDR3 loop reads CASSLAMYGTRTEAFF. CDR3 DNA: TGTGCCAGCAGCTTAGCGATGTACGGGACACGCACTGAAGCTTTCTTT.

The DNA of the CDR3 is TGCGCCAGCAGCTTGGGGGGACAGGGTTTCTATGGCTACACCTTC. Residues: CASSLGGQGFYGYTF. The chain uses TRBV5-1 and TRBJ1-2, with TRBD1 matching 9 bases. This CDR3 spans 15 amino acids. The V segment lost 0 bases and the J segment 4 bases; nucleotides outside the gene matches: 4. Germline lookup yields CDR1 SGHRS and CDR2 YFSETQ.

The chain recombines TRBV19 with TRBJ2-3; 8 bases are a match to TRBD1. This CDR3 spans 13 amino acids. CDR1 and CDR2 (germline): LNHDA, SQIVND (reference sequence). The V segment lost 11 bases and the J segment 4 bases; nucleotides outside the gene matches: 8. The CDR3 region is CACRQGASDTQYF. In DNA, the CDR3 is TGTGCCTGTCGGCAGGGGGCCTCAGATACGCAGTATTTT.

This clone has only a few counts. The conserved final phenylalanine or tryptophan is absent from the CDR3, which likely points to a read error. Because the CDR3's place on the DNA is in doubt, the DNA is left out and the CDR3 is given as listed by TCRdb. The gene calls are TRBV3-1 (or the pseudogene TRBV3-2) and TRBJ1-1. The CDR3 spans 9 residues, counting both ends. Germline CDR1 is LGHDT and CDR2 is YNNKEL (reference sequence). The CDR3 region is CASTRAKAK.

V and J are TRBV3-1 (or the pseudogene TRBV3-2) and TRBJ2-3, with 11 positions matching TRBD2. Trimming removed 3 bases from V and 0 bases from J; junction bases left unmatched: 8. CDR1 and CDR2 from the germline V gene are LGHDT and YNNKEL (reference sequence). This CDR3 spans 18 amino acids. The CDR3 reads CASSHFRLAGFSTDTQYF. In DNA, the CDR3 is TGTGCCAGCAGCCATTTCCGACTAGCGGGGTTTAGCACAGATACGCAGTATTTT.

Here the CDR3 DNA reads TGTGCCAGCAGTGACGTAGGTAGCGGGAGGCAACACAATGAGCAGTTCTTC. As protein: CASSDVGSGRQHNEQFF. This chain connects TRBV2 to TRBJ2-1; 10 nucleotides line up with TRBD2. CDR1 and CDR2 (germline): SNHLY, FYNNEI. This CDR3 has 17 residues. The V and J ends lost 3 bases and 5 bases, in that order; junction bases with no gene match: 10.

This chain uses TRBV28 with TRBJ2-7; D is perhaps TRBD1 (7 bases). The CDR3 covers 14 residues. Looked up from germline, CDR1 is MDHEN and CDR2 is SYDVKM. V lost 6 bases, J lost 0 bases, and 12 bases lay in between. The CDR3 DNA reads as TGTGCCAGCAGGCCAGGGGGGAGCTCCTACGAGCAGTACGTC. This codes for CASRPGGSSYEQYV.

This clone was recorded many times. This sequence joins TRBV27 and TRBJ2-1; 12 nucleotides line up with TRBD2. This CDR3 spans 19 amino acids. Germline values: CDR1 MNHEY, CDR2 SMNVEV (reference sequence). Trimming removed 4 bases from V and 7 bases from J; junction bases left unmatched: 17. The CDR3 nucleotides are TGTGCCAGCAGTTACGGGACTAGCGGGCGAGGAGGTCTTAGGAATGAGCAGTTCTTC. Protein sequence: CASSYGTSGRGGLRNEQFF.

The J gene is TRBJ2-5, the V gene TRBV4-1; 9 nucleotides align to TRBD2. Trimming removed 5 bases from V and 5 bases from J; junction bases left unmatched: 12. This CDR3 is built from 16 residues. Germline V gives CDR1 MGHRA, CDR2 YSYEKL. CDR3 sequence: CASSALAGLLRETQYF. The CDR3 DNA follows: TGCGCCAGCAGCGCCCTAGCGGGACTCCTCCGGGAGACCCAGTACTTC.

This clone has more than one count but fewer than ten. The chain has TRBV5-8 and TRBJ1-2, with 8 bases matching TRBD1. In germline, CDR1 is SGHTS, CDR2 YDEGEE. This CDR3 contains 14 residues. V lost 4 bases to trimming and J lost 3 bases; unmatched junction nucleotides: 5. The CDR3 loop is CASSRGQAHYGYTF. CDR3 in DNA: TGTGCCAGCAGCCGGGGACAGGCACACTATGGCTACACCTTC.

The chain uses TRBV19 and TRBJ1-3; D is possibly TRBD1 (5 bases). Germline lookup yields CDR1 LNHDA and CDR2 SQIVND (reference sequence). CDR3 length: 14 amino acids. V was clipped by 8 bases and J by 0 bases, with 11 bases between them. The CDR3 DNA reads as TGTGCCAGTCAAACAGGCTCCTCTGGAAACACCATATATTTT. As protein: CASQTGSSGNTIYF.

This clone is a singleton in its sample. Different DNA sequences within this sample yield the same CDR3. CDR3 in amino acids: CASSELYGYTF. CDR3 DNA sequence: TGTGCCAGCAGTGAACTCTATGGCTACACCTTC. This chain connects TRBV6-1 to TRBJ1-2; D is unclear. The CDR3 runs to 11 residues. Trimming left V 2 bases short and J 4 bases short, with 2 bases between. CDR1 and CDR2 from the germline V gene are MNHNS and SASEGT.

The V call is TRBV5-1, the J call TRBJ1-1; no definite D call. The CDR3 has 14 residues. Trimming took 2 bases from V and 4 from J, leaving 12 bases between them. Germline V gene lookup returns CDR1 SGHRS and CDR2 YFSETQ. CDR3 DNA: TGCGCCAGCAGCTTATCCTATCATCCCACTGAAGCTTTCTTT. This translates into CASSLSYHPTEAFF.

The V call is TRBV11-3, the J call TRBJ2-1; 7 bases fit TRBD2. CDR3 length: 15 amino acids. With V trimmed by 5 bases and J by 6 bases, 10 bases remained unmatched. Germline-derived CDR1 and CDR2 are SGHNT and YENEEA. The CDR3, as DNA: TGTGCCAGCAGCCCTGGGGGGGAGTATAGCAATGAGCAGTTCTTC. Amino acid sequence: CASSPGGEYSNEQFF.

This clone was detected only a few times. The chain combines TRBV7-2 with TRBJ1-5; D is perhaps TRBD1 (5 bases). CDR1 and CDR2 (germline): SGHTA, FQGNSA. The CDR3 has 16 amino acids. V was clipped by 1 base and J by 5 bases, with 15 bases between them. Here the CDR3 DNA reads TGTGCCAGCAGCTTAGTCTTCGGCAGGGTTGATCAGCCCCAGCATTTT. Its protein product is CASSLVFGRVDQPQHF.

The V call is TRBV30, the J call TRBJ1-6; 7 bases map to TRBD1. The CDR3 totals 14 residues. J lost 7 bases, V lost 0 bases, and 3 bases had no gene match. Germline V gene sequence: CDR1 GTSNPN, CDR2 SVGIG (reference sequence). This chain's CDR3 is CAWSVGGGNSPLHF. The CDR3 DNA reads TGTGCCTGGAGTGTAGGGGGCGGGAATTCACCCCTCCACTTT.